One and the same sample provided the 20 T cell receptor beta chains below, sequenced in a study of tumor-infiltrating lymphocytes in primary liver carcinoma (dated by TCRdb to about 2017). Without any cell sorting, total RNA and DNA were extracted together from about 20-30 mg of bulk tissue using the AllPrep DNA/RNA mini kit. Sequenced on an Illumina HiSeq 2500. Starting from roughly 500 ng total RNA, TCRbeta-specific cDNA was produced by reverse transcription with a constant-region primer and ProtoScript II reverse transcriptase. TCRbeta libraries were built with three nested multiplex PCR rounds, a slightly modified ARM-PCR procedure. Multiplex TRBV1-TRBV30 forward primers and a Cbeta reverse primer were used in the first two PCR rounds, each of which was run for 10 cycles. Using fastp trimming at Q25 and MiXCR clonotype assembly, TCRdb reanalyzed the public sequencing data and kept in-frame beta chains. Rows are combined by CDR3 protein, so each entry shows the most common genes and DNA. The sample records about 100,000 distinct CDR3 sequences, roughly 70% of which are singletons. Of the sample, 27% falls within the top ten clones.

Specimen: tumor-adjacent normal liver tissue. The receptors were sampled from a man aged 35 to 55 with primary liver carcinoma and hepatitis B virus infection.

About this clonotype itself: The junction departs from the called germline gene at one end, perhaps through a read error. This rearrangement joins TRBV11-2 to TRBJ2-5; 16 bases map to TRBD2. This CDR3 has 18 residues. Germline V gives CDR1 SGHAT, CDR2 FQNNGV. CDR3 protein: CASSSMGLAGGSKETQYF. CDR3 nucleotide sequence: TGTGCCAGCAGCTCCATGGGACTAGCGGGAGGGTCGAAAGAGACTCAGTACTTC.

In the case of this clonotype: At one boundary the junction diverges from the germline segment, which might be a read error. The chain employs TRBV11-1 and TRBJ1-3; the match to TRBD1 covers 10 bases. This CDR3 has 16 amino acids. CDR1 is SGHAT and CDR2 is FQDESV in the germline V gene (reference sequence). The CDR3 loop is CASSLTGGISGNTINF. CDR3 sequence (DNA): TGTGCCAGCAGCCTGACAGGGGGCATCTCTGGAAACACCATAAATTTT.

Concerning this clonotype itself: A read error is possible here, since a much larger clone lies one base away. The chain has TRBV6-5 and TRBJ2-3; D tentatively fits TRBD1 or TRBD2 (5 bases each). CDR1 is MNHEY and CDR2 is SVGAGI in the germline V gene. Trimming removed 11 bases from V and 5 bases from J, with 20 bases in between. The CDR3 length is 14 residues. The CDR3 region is CASRGFLGIDTQYF. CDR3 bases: TGTGCCTCCCGGGGCTTTCTGGGCATAGATACGCAGTATTTT.

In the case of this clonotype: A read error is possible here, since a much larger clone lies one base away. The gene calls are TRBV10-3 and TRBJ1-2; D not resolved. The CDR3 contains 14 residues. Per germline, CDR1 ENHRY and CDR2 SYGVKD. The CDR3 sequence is CTISERAPNYGYTF. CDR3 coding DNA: TGTACCATCAGTGAACGGGCACCCAACTATGGCTACACCTTC.

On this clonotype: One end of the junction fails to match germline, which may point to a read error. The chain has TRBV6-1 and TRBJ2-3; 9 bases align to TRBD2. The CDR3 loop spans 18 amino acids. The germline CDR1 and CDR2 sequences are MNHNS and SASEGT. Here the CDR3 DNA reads TGTGCCATCAGTGAACCAACTAGCGGGCCGTATAACACAGATACGCAGTATTTT. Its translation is CAISEPTSGPYNTDTQYF.

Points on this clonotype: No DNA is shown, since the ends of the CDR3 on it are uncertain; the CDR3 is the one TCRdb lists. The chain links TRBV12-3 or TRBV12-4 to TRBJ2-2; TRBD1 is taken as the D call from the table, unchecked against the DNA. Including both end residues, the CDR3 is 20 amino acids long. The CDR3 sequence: CGSGGTDRGAVFWRIGELFF.

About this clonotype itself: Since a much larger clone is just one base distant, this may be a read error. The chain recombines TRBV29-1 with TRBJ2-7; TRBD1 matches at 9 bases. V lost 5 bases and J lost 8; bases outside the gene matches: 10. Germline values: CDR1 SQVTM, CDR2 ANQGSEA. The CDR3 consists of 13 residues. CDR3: CSVTGGPNGKQYF. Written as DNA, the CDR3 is TGCAGCGTTACAGGGGGCCCTAACGGGAAGCAGTACTTC.

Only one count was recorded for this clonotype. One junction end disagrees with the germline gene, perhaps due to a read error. This CDR3 is CASRERSGPSYEQYF. CDR3 in DNA: TGTGCTAGCAGAGAAAGGAGCGGACCTTCCTACGAGCAGTACTTC. The chain carries TRBV6-1 and TRBJ2-7; the D gene is possibly TRBD2 (5 bases). From germline, CDR1 is MNHNS and CDR2 SASEGT. CDR3 size: 15 residues.

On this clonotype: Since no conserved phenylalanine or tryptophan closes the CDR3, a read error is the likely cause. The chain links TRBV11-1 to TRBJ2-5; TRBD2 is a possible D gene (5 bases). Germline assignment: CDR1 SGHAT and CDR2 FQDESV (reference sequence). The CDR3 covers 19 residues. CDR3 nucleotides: TGTGTCAGCAGCCCGCCCCCTGAGGTCAGGAAGGACTTCCAAGAGACCCAGTACTTG. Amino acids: CVSSPPPEVRKDFQETQYL.

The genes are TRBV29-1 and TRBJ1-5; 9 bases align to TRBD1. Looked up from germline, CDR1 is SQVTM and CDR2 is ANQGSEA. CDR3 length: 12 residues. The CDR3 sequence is CNVGTGIQPQHF. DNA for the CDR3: TGCAACGTCGGGACAGGGATTCAGCCCCAGCATTTT.

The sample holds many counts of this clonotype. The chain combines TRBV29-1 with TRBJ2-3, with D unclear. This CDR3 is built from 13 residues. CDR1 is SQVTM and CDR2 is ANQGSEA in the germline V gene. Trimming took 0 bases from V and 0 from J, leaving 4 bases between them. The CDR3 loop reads CSVEETSTDTQYF. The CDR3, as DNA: TGCAGCGTTGAAGAAACTAGCACAGATACGCAGTATTTT.

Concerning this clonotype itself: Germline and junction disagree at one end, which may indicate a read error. The CDR3 region is CASSPGTSGSVNSQYF. The CDR3 DNA follows: TGTGCCAGCAGCCCAGGGACTAGCGGGAGCGTAAACAGTCAGTACTTC. The chain joins TRBV7-9 to TRBJ2-4, with TRBD2 identical over 14 bases. This CDR3 is built from 16 residues. Germline V gene sequence: CDR1 SEHNR, CDR2 FQNEAQ (reference sequence).

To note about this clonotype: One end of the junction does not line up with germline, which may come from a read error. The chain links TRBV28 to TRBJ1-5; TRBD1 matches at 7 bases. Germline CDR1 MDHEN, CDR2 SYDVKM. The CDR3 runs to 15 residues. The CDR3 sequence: CGSSLRYRGLQPQHF. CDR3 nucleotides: TGTGGCAGCAGTTTACGGTATAGGGGGCTTCAGCCCCAGCATTTT. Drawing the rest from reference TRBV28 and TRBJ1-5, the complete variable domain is DVKVTQSSRYLVKRTGEKVFLECVQDMDHENMFWYRQDPGLGLRLIYFSYDVKMKEKGDIPEGYSVSREKKERFSLILESASTNQTSMYLCGSSLRYRGLQPQHFGDGTRLSIL.

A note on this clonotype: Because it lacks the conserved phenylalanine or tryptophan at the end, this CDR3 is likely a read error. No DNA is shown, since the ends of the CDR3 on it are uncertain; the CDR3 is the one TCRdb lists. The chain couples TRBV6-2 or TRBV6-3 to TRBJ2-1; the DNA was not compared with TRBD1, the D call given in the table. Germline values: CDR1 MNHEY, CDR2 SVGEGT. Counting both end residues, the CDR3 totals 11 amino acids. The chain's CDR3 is CASDTGYEEFY.

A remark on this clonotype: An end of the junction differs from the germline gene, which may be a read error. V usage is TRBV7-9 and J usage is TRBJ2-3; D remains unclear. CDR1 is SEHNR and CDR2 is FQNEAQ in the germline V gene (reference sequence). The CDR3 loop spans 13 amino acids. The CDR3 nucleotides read TGTGCCAGCAGCTTAGGAGTAGTGGATACGCAATATTTT. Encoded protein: CASSLGVVDTQYF.

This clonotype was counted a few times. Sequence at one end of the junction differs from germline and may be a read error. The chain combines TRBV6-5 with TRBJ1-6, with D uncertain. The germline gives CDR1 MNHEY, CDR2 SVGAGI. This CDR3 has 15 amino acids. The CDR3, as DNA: TGTGCCAGCAGTTACGACACCGTCGGGAGTTCACCCCACCACTTT. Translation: CASSYDTVGSSPHHF.

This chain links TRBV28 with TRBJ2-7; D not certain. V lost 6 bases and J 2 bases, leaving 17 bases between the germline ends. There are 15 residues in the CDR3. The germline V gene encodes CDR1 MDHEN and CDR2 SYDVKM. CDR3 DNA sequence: TGTGCCAGCAGCCCTACCGGGCGGAGCCCCTACGAGCAGTACTTC. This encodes CASSPTGRSPYEQYF. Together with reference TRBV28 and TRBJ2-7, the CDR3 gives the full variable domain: DVKVTQSSRYLVKRTGEKVFLECVQDMDHENMFWYRQDPGLGLRLIYFSYDVKMKEKGDIPEGYSVSREKKERFSLILESASTNQTSMYLCASSPTGRSPYEQYFGPGTRLTVT.

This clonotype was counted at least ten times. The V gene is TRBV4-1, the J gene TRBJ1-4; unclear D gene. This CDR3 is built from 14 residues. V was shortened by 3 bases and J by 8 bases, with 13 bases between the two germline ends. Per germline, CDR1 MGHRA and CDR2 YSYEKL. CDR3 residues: CASSHLDGGEKLFF. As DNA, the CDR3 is TGCGCCAGCAGCCACTTGGACGGTGGGGAAAAACTGTTTTTT.

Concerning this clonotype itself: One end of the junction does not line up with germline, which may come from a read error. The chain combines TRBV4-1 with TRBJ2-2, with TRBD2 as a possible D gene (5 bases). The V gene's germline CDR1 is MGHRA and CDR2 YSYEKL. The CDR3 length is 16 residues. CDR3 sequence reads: CASSPHGQTNTGEPFF. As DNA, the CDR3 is TGCGCCAGCAGCCCACATGGTCAGACGAACACCGGGGAGCCGTTTTTT.

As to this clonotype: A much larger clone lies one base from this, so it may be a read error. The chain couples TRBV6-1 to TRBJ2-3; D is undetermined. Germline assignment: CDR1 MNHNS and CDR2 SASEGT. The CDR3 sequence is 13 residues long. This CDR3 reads CASSEARVDMQYF. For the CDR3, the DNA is TGTGCCAGCAGTGAAGCTCGGGTAGATATGCAGTATTTT.